This T cell receptor (beta chain) came from a study of blood T cell repertoires in COVID-19. All recovered Cohort 3 donors got two negative PCRs, got clearance, or saw symptom resolution. Study processing details: Amplification of reference gene primers was used by the study to estimate nucleated cell counts. Method: immunoSEQ multiplex PCR; TCRdb's copy keeps in-frame clones and lacks some. V, J and clone size were drawn from that table, and D and trimming were deduced from the DNA. Of approximately 290,000 clones listed, 70% to 90% are singletons. Germline V gene lookup returns CDR1 MNHEY and CDR2 SVGEGT. The V and J ends lost 2 bases and 4 bases respectively, with 9 bases between them. This CDR3 contains 13 residues.

J is TRBJ2-7 and V is TRBV6-2 or TRBV6-3, with D perhaps matching TRBD2 (5 bases). The origin of this receptor is a woman in her twenties or thirties who had recovered from COVID-19. Material for sequencing was PBMCs or T cells enriched from blood (not recorded which). The CDR3 spells CASSYGLRYEQYF. The CDR3 DNA is TGTGCCAGCAGTTACGGACTCCGTTACGAGCAGTACTTC.